What follows is one T cell receptor (beta chain) and its context. Which antigen it targets is not known. Per-base quality was not reported, and no clone a single base away is much larger than it. V is cut back by 2 bases and J by 4 bases, with 6 bases in the junction unmatched. The germline V gene provides CDR1 SGHDT and CDR2 YYEEEE. Taken from cysteine to phenylalanine, the CDR3 has 15 residues. CDR3 DNA only is kept here, 45 bases in frame from base 1. The method was 5' RACE. The instrument given in TCRdb is Illumina HiSeq 2500. A second roughly 7 to 11 cycle PCR used a sample-barcoded 5' primer and a J-beta primer mix. Each TCR beta cDNA molecule received a unique molecular identifier from a template-switch 5' adaptor carrying 12 random nucleotides. Each sample yielded at least 3 million CDR3-containing paired-end reads. The Mint cDNA synthesis kit, primed by a TRBC-specific oligonucleotide, was used to synthesize first-strand cDNA from all RNA. Following uracil-DNA glycosylase treatment, a first 18-cycle PCR with universal primers M1SS and BC2_uni_R was performed on all cDNA. The original pipeline was this. Normalization of each sample was performed by random selection of 1 million high-quality reads, each carrying a distinct molecular identifier. Reads sharing molecular identifiers were discarded rather than binned into consensus sequences. MiTCR, run with a Q25 quality threshold and the strictest error-elimination algorithm, handled CDR3 identification, clonotype clustering and error correction. A nonparametric unseen species model using Euler transformation provided a lower-bound estimate of total TCR beta diversity. The public sequencing data were trimmed at Q25 with fastp and processed into clonotypes with MiXCR by TCRdb, which kept only in-frame beta chains. Here each entry gathers all rows of one CDR3 protein and keeps the most common genes and DNA. The V and J calls, along with clone size, are taken from TCRdb and not from the paper's own processing. This sample comprises some 1.5 million distinct CDR3 sequences, about 28% of them detected only once. 6.5% to 8.5% of the sample is held by the ten biggest clonotypes.

The record originates from a study of blood T cells in healthy people across ages (dated by TCRdb to the mid-2010s). For the study in its entirety: In model experiments, template switching captured about one uniquely barcoded TCR beta cDNA molecule for every two T cells. The study measured age-related changes in TCR beta repertoire diversity using deep sequencing normalized with unique cDNA molecular identifiers. Four age groups were formed from the donors: young (average approximately 15 years), middle-aged (approximately 39), aged (over 55) and long-lived (around 80). To avoid experimental bias, donors of different ages were spread randomly across the sequencing lanes. Using the same blood draw, the study looked at two additional independent replicas of 1 million unique cDNA reads for two donors, one aged 18 to 29 and the other aged 80 or older.

The full study reports these points: Total diversity estimates from one million sequenced T cells were considered lower bounds and underestimates. Observed TCR beta diversity per million T cells fell roughly linearly with age, and a significant reduction was already apparent by age around 40. Since profiling was done on bulk unsorted PBMCs, naive and antigen-experienced compartments could not be conclusively compared. Compared with the aged group, the long-lived group had more naive CD4+ T cells, fewer expanded clones and increased TCR diversity, a pattern suggesting age selection. There was a strong correlation between observed TCR beta diversity and the percentage of naive T cells measured by flow cytometry. Donor CMV infection status was unknown, potentially confounding age-related changes in expanded clonotypes.

Donors were about 36 systemically healthy Caucasian individuals from Russia aged roughly 6 to 90 years. Roughly 10 milliliters of peripheral blood were drawn from each donor into EDTA-treated Vacutainer tubes. PBMCs were isolated by Ficoll-Paque density-gradient centrifugation, with at least 6 million obtained per sample. Trizol reagent was used to extract total RNA from PBMCs, with at least 5.5 micrograms per sample. For every donor, flow cytometry on a PBMC aliquot measured the percentage of naive CD45RAhigh/CD27high T cells. The source of this sequence is a woman in her thirties in good health. This chain is built from TRBV5-6 and TRBJ1-2; TRBD1 lines up with 9 middle nucleotides. Sequenced input: blood. The DNA sequence is given as TGTGCCAGCAGCTTAATTACAGGGGGCCGCTATGGCTACACCTTC. Its coded protein is CASSLITGGRYGYTF.